This section outlines one T cell receptor beta chain sequence together with its context. What it binds is unknown. The study left out patients who had uncontrolled infection, other autoimmune disease, pregnancy or lactation. This sample stems from a study of T cells in Graves' hyperthyroidism and ophthalmopathy. Study-level points and caveats: The model anticipated ophthalmopathy a median around 6 months pre-onset. Separation of ophthalmopathy from stable hyperthyroidism was achieved by a 13 V-J model.

RNA transcripts were the template for amplifying TCR beta CDR3 regions. TCR CDR3 regions were first amplified by RT-PCR with HTBI primers. MiXCR, applied by TCRdb to the multiplex PCR reads, yields one record per CDR3 protein. This sample yields more than 300,000 distinct CDR3 sequences, of which around 20% are seen a single time; over 35% belongs to the top ten. The clonotype comes from a man aged 18 to 29 with Graves' ophthalmopathy. Sequenced input: blood.

The DNA of the CDR3 is TGCGCCAGCAGCTTCGGTGGCAGGGAGGAGACCCAGTACTTC. Its translation: CASSFGGREETQYF. V and J are TRBV5-1 and TRBJ2-5; either TRBD1 or TRBD2 may supply D (5 bases each). CDR1 is SGHRS, CDR2 YFSETQ, per germline. V was pared by 2 bases and J by 5 bases, with 13 bases between. CDR3 length: 14 residues. Based on the CDR3 plus reference TRBV5-1 and TRBJ2-5, the full variable domain is KAGVTQTPRYLIKTRGQQVTLSCSPISGHRSVSWYQQTPGQGLQFLFEYFSETQRNKGNFPGRFSGRQFSNSRSEMNVSTLELGDSALYLCASSFGGREETQYFGPGTRLLVL.